The rows below give T cell receptor beta chains drawn from one sample of a study of blood T cell repertoires in COVID-19. Clones were read by immunoSEQ multiplex PCR, and TCRdb kept only the in-frame ones, dropping some. The data contain about 670,000 clones, around 89% of them singletons. Input material: peripheral blood. These receptors were collected from a woman younger than 30 with acute or convalescent COVID-19. CDR3s include the opening cysteine and the closing phenylalanine or tryptophan. The order of the fields is V gene, D gene, J gene, CDR3 protein, CDR3 DNA. A D gene is named only where the DNA matches it firmly.

V gene: TRBV6-4
D gene: NA
J gene: TRBJ1-2
CDR3 protein: CASSNEAGDRGYTF
CDR3 DNA: TGTGCCAGCAGTAATGAGGCAGGGGATCGGGGCTACACCTTC

V gene: TRBV5-1
D gene: TRBD1
J gene: TRBJ1-2
CDR3 protein: CASSREGAGYGYTF
CDR3 DNA: TGCGCCAGCAGCCGTGAGGGGGCTGGCTATGGCTACACCTTC

V gene: TRBV9
D gene: NA
J gene: TRBJ2-3
CDR3 protein: CASGSGTTSTDTQYF
CDR3 DNA: TGTGCCAGCGGCAGTGGGACAACTAGCACAGATACGCAGTATTTT

V gene: TRBV7-5
D gene: NA
J gene: TRBJ2-4
CDR3 protein: CASQGGRLAKNIQYF
CDR3 DNA: TGTGCCAGCCAAGGGGGACGACTAGCCAAAAACATTCAGTACTTC

V gene: TRBV6-5
D gene: NA
J gene: TRBJ2-2
CDR3 protein: CATRRGGGELFF
CDR3 DNA: TGTGCCACTCGTCGAGGGGGCGGGGAGCTGTTTTTT

V gene: TRBV19
D gene: NA
J gene: TRBJ1-1
CDR3 protein: CASSPMSRGGTEAFF
CDR3 DNA: TGTGCCAGTAGTCCTATGAGCCGGGGTGGCACTGAAGCTTTCTTT

V gene: TRBV11-2
D gene: TRBD1
J gene: TRBJ1-3
CDR3 protein: CASSSRGTGPGNTIYF
CDR3 DNA: TGTGCCAGCAGCTCTAGGGGGACAGGGCCTGGAAACACCATATATTTT

V gene: TRBV6-2/TRBV6-3
D gene: NA
J gene: TRBJ2-7
CDR3 protein: CASSYVANYEQYF
CDR3 DNA: TGTGCCAGCAGTTACGTAGCCAACTACGAGCAGTACTTC

V gene: TRBV12-5
D gene: TRBD1
J gene: TRBJ1-5
CDR3 protein: CASGQGDGRGAPQHF
CDR3 DNA: TGTGCTAGTGGTCAGGGGGACGGCCGCGGGGCGCCCCAGCATTTT

V gene: TRBV24-1
D gene: TRBD1
J gene: TRBJ2-1
CDR3 protein: CATSDPGDRVAHNEQFF
CDR3 DNA: TGTGCCACCAGTGACCCCGGGGACAGGGTAGCCCACAATGAGCAGTTCTTC

V gene: TRBV24-1
D gene: TRBD1
J gene: TRBJ1-2
CDR3 protein: CATSDSTGDFLRGYTF
CDR3 DNA: TGTGCCACCAGTGATTCGACAGGGGATTTTCTGAGGGGCTACACCTTC

V gene: TRBV7-9
D gene: NA
J gene: TRBJ2-7
CDR3 protein: CASTSAGTYEQYF
CDR3 DNA: TGTGCCAGCACCTCCGCCGGGACCTACGAGCAGTACTTC